The 32 T cell receptor beta chains presented below share a single source sample, sequenced in a study of shared clonotypes between healthy human individuals. Here immunoSEQ multiplex PCR was the method, and the copy in TCRdb shows in-frame clones only, minus some. The sample comprises some 1.4 million clones, more than 95% of which are singletons, and roughly 1.2% rests with the top ten. The sample comprised naive CD4+ T cells sorted from blood. Documented subset: CD45RA+ positively selected. These receptors were collected from a man younger than 45 in good health.

The rearrangement uses TRBV25-1 and TRBJ1-2, with 7 bases that match TRBD1. V lost 4 bases to trimming and J lost 5 bases; unmatched junction nucleotides: 13. Germline loops: CDR1 MGHDK, CDR2 SYGVNS. CDR3 length: 16 amino acids. This chain's CDR3 is CASSGWDRPIGYGYTF. DNA of the CDR3: TGTGCCAGCAGTGGGTGGGACAGACCAATTGGGTATGGCTACACCTTC.

The chain uses TRBV2 and TRBJ2-3; 12 bases align to TRBD2. CDR3 length: 17 amino acids. The V segment lost 6 bases and the J segment 0 bases; nucleotides outside the gene matches: 7. The germline CDR1 and CDR2 sequences are SNHLY and FYNNEI. The CDR3 region has the DNA TGTGCCAGCAGGGCACTAGCGGGAGGATCCAGCACAGATACGCAGTATTTT. Translating it yields CASRALAGGSSTDTQYF.

This clone was counted a single time. The rearrangement links TRBV18 to TRBJ2-7, with D unclear. The V end was cut by 7 bases, the J end by 0 bases, with 10 bases between. CDR3 length: 13 amino acids. Germline CDR1 and CDR2: KGHSH and LQKENI. The chain's CDR3 is CASCSPDSYEQYF. Written as DNA, the CDR3 is TGTGCCAGCTGCTCCCCGGACTCCTACGAGCAGTACTTC.

The chain couples TRBV19 to TRBJ2-5; 7 bases align to TRBD1. From germline, CDR1 is LNHDA and CDR2 SQIVND (reference sequence). The CDR3 is 14 residues long. V was clipped by 5 bases and J by 4 bases; unmatched bases: 7. CDR3 protein: CASSPQTGSETQYF. The CDR3 DNA reads TGTGCCAGTAGTCCTCAGACAGGGTCAGAGACCCAGTACTTC. Using reference TRBV19 and TRBJ2-5 for the parts outside the CDR3, the full variable domain is DGGITQSPKYLFRKEGQNVTLSCEQNLNHDAMYWYRQDPGQGLRLIYYSQIVNDFQKGDIAEGYSVSREKKESFPLTVTSAQKNPTAFYLCASSPQTGSETQYFGPGTRLLVL.

This clone was found once. This sequence joins TRBV5-1 and TRBJ1-4, with D tentatively TRBD1 (5 bases). V was cut by 4 bases and J by 5 bases, with 12 bases left in between. Germline V gene lookup returns CDR1 SGHRS and CDR2 YFSETQ. This CDR3 has 14 residues. CDR3: CASSPRQSNEKLFF. CDR3 coding DNA: TGCGCCAGCAGCCCAAGACAGAGCAATGAAAAACTGTTTTTT.

This chain joins TRBV5-1 and TRBJ2-7; D tentatively fits TRBD1 or TRBD2 (5 bases each). Trimming left V 0 bases short and J 0 bases short, with 13 bases between. This CDR3 spans 16 amino acids. Germline V gives CDR1 SGHRS, CDR2 YFSETQ. CDR3 sequence: CASSLGDVESSYEQYF. The CDR3 DNA sequence: TGCGCCAGCAGCTTGGGGGACGTAGAGAGCTCCTACGAGCAGTACTTC.

The chain carries TRBV6-5 and TRBJ1-2; 7 bases match TRBD1. Germline CDR1 MNHEY, CDR2 SVGAGI. The J segment lost 4 bases and the V segment lost 6 bases, leaving 11 bases of the junction unmatched. The CDR3 runs 15 residues. In DNA, the CDR3 is TGTGCCAGCAGGCGGGACAGAGGGGGAGTCTATGGCTACACCTTC. It translates to CASRRDRGGVYGYTF.

The chain uses TRBV28 and TRBJ2-1; D uncertain. CDR1 MDHEN and CDR2 SYDVKM come from the germline V gene. The V gene lost 3 bases and the J gene lost 7 bases, with 7 bases spanning the gap. The CDR3 sequence is 12 residues long. The DNA for the CDR3 is TGTGCCAGCAGTTTGACTCTGAATGAGCAGTTCTTC. Its translation: CASSLTLNEQFF.

The chain is built from TRBV7-9 and TRBJ2-1; 8 bases match TRBD2. The germline V gene encodes CDR1 SEHNR and CDR2 FQNEAQ (reference sequence). This CDR3 has 16 amino acids. V gave up 5 bases and J gave up 7 bases; unmatched junction bases: 13. The CDR3 nucleotides read TGTGCCAGCAGCCCGATGCCGGGACTAGGCAAAAATGAGCAGTTCTTC. Encoded protein: CASSPMPGLGKNEQFF.

CDR3 coding DNA: TGTGCCACCCACCCTGTGGGTTCCAGCAGCGAAAAACTGTTTTTT. It translates to CATHPVGSSSEKLFF. The chain uses TRBV19 and TRBJ1-4; no definite D call. Germline CDR1 and CDR2: LNHDA and SQIVND (reference sequence). V was cut by 10 bases and J by 8 bases, with 23 bases left in between. CDR3 length: 15 residues.

This chain uses TRBV4-3 with TRBJ1-4; D remains unclear. CDR3 length equals 16 residues. Germline V gene data show CDR1 as LGHNA and CDR2 as YSLEER. Trimming cost V 3 bases and J 1 base, with 12 bases left between them. CDR3 region: CASSQATHLTNEKLFF. The CDR3 nucleotides read TGCGCCAGCAGCCAGGCAACACACCTAACTAATGAAAAACTGTTTTTT.

V and J are TRBV5-6 and TRBJ2-7, with TRBD2 matching 9 bases. The V and J ends lost 4 bases and 7 bases, in that order; junction bases with no gene match: 3. Germline values: CDR1 SGHDT, CDR2 YYEEEE. The CDR3 has 12 amino acids. The CDR3 region is CASSRTSGEQYF. The CDR3 region has the DNA TGTGCCAGCAGCCGTACTAGCGGGGAGCAGTACTTC.

The V call is TRBV5-4, the J call TRBJ1-5; D ambiguous. Trimming shortened V by 0 bases and J by 3 bases, and 7 bases separated the two germline ends. CDR1 SGHNT and CDR2 YYREEE come from the germline V gene (reference sequence). CDR3 length equals 14 residues. For the CDR3, the DNA is TGTGCCAGCAGCTTGGCGGGTGCCAATCAGCCCCAGCATTTT. Protein product: CASSLAGANQPQHF. Based on the CDR3 plus reference TRBV5-4 and TRBJ1-5, the full variable domain is ETGVTQSPTHLIKTRGQQVTLRCSSQSGHNTVSWYQQALGQGPQFIFQYYREEENGRGNFPPRFSGLQFPNYSSELNVNALELDDSALYLCASSLAGANQPQHFGDGTRLSIL.

The chain combines TRBV9 with TRBJ2-3; no clear D gene. The CDR3 has 15 amino acids. V was shortened by 0 bases and J by 0 bases, with 8 bases between the two germline ends. CDR1 is SGDLS, CDR2 YYNGEE, per germline. Here the CDR3 DNA reads TGTGCCAGCAGCGTAGCGGTGGCAAGCACAGATACGCAGTATTTT. Protein product: CASSVAVASTDTQYF.

The gene calls are TRBV27 and TRBJ2-2, with 13 bases that match TRBD2. Germline V gives CDR1 MNHEY, CDR2 SMNVEV (reference sequence). V shed 5 bases, J shed 5 bases, and the junction held 5 bases outside the gene matches. CDR3 length: 16 amino acids. The CDR3 reads CASSQLAGGYTGELFF. The CDR3 DNA follows: TGTGCCAGCAGTCAACTAGCGGGAGGGTATACCGGGGAGCTGTTTTTT.

This chain uses TRBV9 with TRBJ2-7; 7 nucleotides agree with TRBD2. Germline V gives CDR1 SGDLS, CDR2 YYNGEE. The CDR3 consists of 16 residues. J gave up 2 bases and V 3 bases, and 11 bases lay outside the gene matches. The CDR3 spells CASSGRTGGPTYEQYF. CDR3 sequence (DNA): TGTGCCAGCAGCGGAAGAACGGGAGGCCCCACCTACGAGCAGTACTTC.

About this clone: Other DNA sequences in this specimen translate into the identical CDR3. The genes are TRBV6-1 and TRBJ1-5; 7 nucleotides align to TRBD1. The CDR3 has 13 amino acids. Per the germline V gene, CDR1 is MNHNS and CDR2 is SASEGT. J was trimmed by 6 bases and V by 1 base; bases with no gene match: 0. CDR3 nucleotide sequence: TGTGCCAGCAGTGAAGGGACAGGTCAGCCCCAGCATTTT. Translating it yields CASSEGTGQPQHF.

The rearrangement joins TRBV7-2 to TRBJ2-1, with a weak D call TRBD2 (5 bases). The CDR3 is 12 amino acids. V lost 4 bases and J 10 bases, leaving 11 bases between the germline ends. From germline, CDR1 is SGHTA and CDR2 FQGNSA. The CDR3 protein is CASSSLAREQFF. CDR3 DNA sequence: TGTGCCAGCAGCTCCTTAGCGAGGGAGCAGTTCTTC.

The chain combines TRBV30 with TRBJ2-7; 9 bases are shared with TRBD1. This CDR3 is built from 12 residues. Germline V lookup: CDR1 GTSNPN, CDR2 SVGIG (reference sequence). V was pared by 5 bases and J by 2 bases, with 1 base of the junction left unmatched. The CDR3 reads CAWDRGAYEQYF. The CDR3 DNA reads as TGTGCCTGGGACAGGGGGGCCTACGAGCAGTACTTC.

J is TRBJ1-2 and V is TRBV28; D remains ambiguous. The V end lost 10 bases, the J end lost 7 bases, and 13 bases lay between the germline ends. CDR3 length: 11 residues. The germline CDR1 and CDR2 sequences are MDHEN and SYDVKM. The CDR3 DNA is TGTGCCACCAAAGTTTCGGGTGGCTACACCTTC. It translates to CATKVSGGYTF.

The chain employs TRBV5-8 and TRBJ1-5; the D gene is possibly TRBD1 (6 bases). Germline assignment: CDR1 SGHTS and CDR2 YDEGEE. The CDR3 totals 16 residues. V lost 1 base and J lost 0, with 11 bases in between. CDR3 in amino acids: CASSLYRDFSNQPQHF. The CDR3 DNA reads as TGTGCCAGCAGCTTGTACAGGGACTTTAGCAATCAGCCCCAGCATTTT.

Comment on this clone: This CDR3 is also generated by other DNA sequences in the sample. The gene calls are TRBV28 and TRBJ1-4; D ambiguous. Trimming cost V 5 bases and J 3 bases, with 4 bases left between them. From germline, CDR1 is MDHEN and CDR2 SYDVKM. The CDR3 covers 12 residues. DNA of the CDR3: TGTGCCAGCAGTCAAGCTAATGAAAAACTGTTTTTT. Its protein product is CASSQANEKLFF.

The chain combines TRBV28 with TRBJ2-1; D is unclear. Germline CDR1 and CDR2: MDHEN and SYDVKM. CDR3 size: 11 residues. Trimming shortened V by 4 bases and J by 8 bases, and 6 bases separated the two germline ends. CDR3 coding DNA: TGTGCCAGCAGTTCTTTCTATGAGCAGTTCTTC. It yields the protein CASSSFYEQFF.

The chain combines TRBV5-1 with TRBJ2-7, with a weak D call TRBD2 (5 bases). CDR3 length: 15 residues. Germline CDR1 SGHRS, CDR2 YFSETQ. V was cut by 6 bases and J by 4 bases, with 20 bases left in between. The CDR3 DNA reads TGCGCCAGCACCCCTCTCGCCACTAGTACATACGAGCAGTACTTC. It yields the protein CASTPLATSTYEQYF.

The V gene is TRBV28, the J gene TRBJ2-1, with TRBD2 matching over 7 bases. Germline V gives CDR1 MDHEN, CDR2 SYDVKM. Trimming took 10 bases from V and 13 from J; bases not matched to a gene: 10. The length of the CDR3 is 11 residues. The CDR3: CATEGREKQFF. The CDR3 bases are TGTGCCACCGAGGGGCGGGAGAAACAGTTCTTC.

This clone was recorded only once. V is TRBV10-3 and J is TRBJ2-2; TRBD2 aligns across 7 bases. V lost 4 bases to trimming and J lost 7 bases; unmatched junction nucleotides: 6. CDR1 and CDR2 from the germline V gene are ENHRY and SYGVKD. This CDR3 has 14 amino acids. The CDR3 DNA is TGTGCCATCAGTGGCCCCGGCGGGGGCGGGGAGCTGTTTTTT. This encodes CAISGPGGGGELFF.

The V gene is TRBV11-3, the J gene TRBJ2-1; TRBD1 agrees at 9 bases. Unmatched junction bases numbered 4, after V lost 3 bases and J lost 7 bases. The germline V gene encodes CDR1 SGHNT and CDR2 YENEEA. The CDR3 covers 14 residues. This chain's CDR3 is CASSFDRGMNEQFF. The DNA for the CDR3 is TGTGCCAGCAGCTTTGACAGGGGGATGAATGAGCAGTTCTTC.

The chain carries TRBV7-3 and TRBJ2-1; D might be TRBD1 or TRBD2, each matching 5 bases. Trimming left V 5 bases short and J 0 bases short, with 29 bases between. Per germline, CDR1 SGHTA and CDR2 FQGTGA. The CDR3 sequence is 21 residues long. CDR3 region: CASSARSGPSWEAASYNEQFF. The CDR3 DNA is TGTGCCAGCAGCGCGCGGTCAGGGCCCTCTTGGGAAGCGGCCTCCTACAATGAGCAGTTCTTC.

V usage is TRBV25-1 and J usage is TRBJ1-2; D is possibly TRBD1 (6 bases). The germline gives CDR1 MGHDK, CDR2 SYGVNS. Trimming shortened V by 3 bases and J by 3 bases, and 17 bases separated the two germline ends. This CDR3 has 16 amino acids. CDR3 coding DNA: TGTGCCAGCAGTGACTCGAGGGGGACGGCGGACTATGGCTACACCTTC. As protein: CASSDSRGTADYGYTF.

The chain links TRBV27 to TRBJ2-4; D remains ambiguous. The V gene lost 2 bases and the J gene lost 3 bases, with 8 bases spanning the gap. The CDR3 sequence is 14 residues long. Germline CDR1 is MNHEY and CDR2 is SMNVEV (reference sequence). This CDR3 is CASSLVRGKNIQYF. CDR3 bases: TGTGCCAGCAGTTTAGTGCGTGGCAAAAACATTCAGTACTTC.

In its sample, this clone was seen once. The genes are TRBV15 and TRBJ2-1, with 9 bases identical to TRBD1. Germline loops: CDR1 LNHNV, CDR2 YYDKDF (reference sequence). With 2 bases clipped from V and 12 bases from J, the junction kept 8 bases outside the gene matches. The CDR3 covers 14 residues. CDR3 in amino acids: CATSRPGQGVPQFF. The CDR3 coding sequence is TGTGCCACCAGCAGACCGGGACAGGGTGTCCCGCAGTTCTTC.

The CDR3 nucleotides read TGTGCCACCGAGATGGCAGGGTTTACTACTGGGGCCAACGTCCTGACTTTC. It translates to CATEMAGFTTGANVLTF. The chain carries TRBV28 and TRBJ2-6; D is perhaps TRBD1 (5 bases). V was shortened by 10 bases and J by 2 bases, with 21 bases between the two germline ends. Germline V gives CDR1 MDHEN, CDR2 SYDVKM. The CDR3 is 17 residues long. Full variable domain (missing parts from reference TRBV28 and TRBJ2-6): DVKVTQSSRYLVKRTGEKVFLECVQDMDHENMFWYRQDPGLGLRLIYFSYDVKMKEKGDIPEGYSVSREKKERFSLILESASTNQTSMYLCATEMAGFTTGANVLTFGAGSRLTVL.